This TCR beta chain was captured by sequencing in a study of vaccination and CD4 T cells after COVID-19. CDR3 length: 15 residues. The germline V gene encodes CDR1 SGHAT and CDR2 FQNNGV. Between the trimmed V and J ends, which lost 3 bases and 2 bases, there was a span of 13 bases. Points on this clonotype: Its antigen is not known.

Study observations and caveats: The median count of SARS-CoV-2-reactive clonotypes rose from approximately 21 to 40, not significantly.

The treatment was: approximately nine-day PBMC culture with coronavirus spike peptide pools or control peptides (ViraFEST assay). PBMCs were cultured at around 2 million per well with approximately 9.3 IU/ml IL-2 and 10 ug/ml peptide pools. The Oncomine TCR Beta short-read assay generated sequence data from the DNA of cultured CD4+ T cells. MiXCR was run by TCRdb on the PCR reads, yielding one entry per CDR3 protein. The data contain about 20,000 distinct CDR3 sequences, approximately 70% of them singletons. V gene TRBV11-2 combines with J gene TRBJ2-5, with D unclear. Sequencing was done on a sample of CD4+ T cells from blood, cultured in vitro. The TCR was taken from a human donor who had recovered from COVID-19. The CDR3 DNA is TGTGCCAGCAGCTTTGGCGACCGATCTCAAGAGACCCAGTACTTC. Its translation: CASSFGDRSQETQYF. Drawing the rest from reference TRBV11-2 and TRBJ2-5, the complete variable domain is EAGVAQSPRYKIIEKRQSVAFWCNPISGHATLYWYQQILGQGPKLLIQFQNNGVVDDSQLPKDRFSAERLKGVDSTLKIQPAKLEDSAVYLCASSFGDRSQETQYFGPGTRLLVL.